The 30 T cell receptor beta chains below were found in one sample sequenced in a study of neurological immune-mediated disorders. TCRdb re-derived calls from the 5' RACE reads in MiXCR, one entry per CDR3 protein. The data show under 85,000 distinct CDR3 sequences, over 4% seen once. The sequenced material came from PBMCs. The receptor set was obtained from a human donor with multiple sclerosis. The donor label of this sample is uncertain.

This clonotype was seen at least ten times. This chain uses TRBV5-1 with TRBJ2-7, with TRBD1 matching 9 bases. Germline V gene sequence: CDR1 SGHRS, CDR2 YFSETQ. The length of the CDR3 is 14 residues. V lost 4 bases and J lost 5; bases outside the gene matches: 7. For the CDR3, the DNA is TGCGCCAGCAGCAGCGGACAGGGGAACCACGAGCAGTACTTC. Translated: CASSSGQGNHEQYF.

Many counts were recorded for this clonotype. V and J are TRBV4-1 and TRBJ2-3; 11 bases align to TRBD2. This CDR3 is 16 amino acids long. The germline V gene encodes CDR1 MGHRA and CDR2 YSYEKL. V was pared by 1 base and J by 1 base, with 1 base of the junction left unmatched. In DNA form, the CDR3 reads TGCGCCAGCAGCCAAGTGGGACTAGCGGGCACAGATACGCAGTATTTT. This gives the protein CASSQVGLAGTDTQYF.

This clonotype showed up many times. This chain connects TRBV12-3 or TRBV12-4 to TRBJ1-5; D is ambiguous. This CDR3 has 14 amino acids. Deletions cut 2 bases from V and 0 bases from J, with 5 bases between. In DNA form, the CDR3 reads TGTGCCAGCAGTTTACTATATAGCAATCAGCCCCAGCATTTT. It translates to CASSLLYSNQPQHF.

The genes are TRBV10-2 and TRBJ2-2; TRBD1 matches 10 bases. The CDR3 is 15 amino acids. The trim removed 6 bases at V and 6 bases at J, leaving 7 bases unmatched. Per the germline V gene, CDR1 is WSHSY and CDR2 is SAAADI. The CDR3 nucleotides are TGCGCCAGCAGGGTGGGACAGGGGAAGTCCGGGGAGCTGTTTTTT. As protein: CASRVGQGKSGELFF.

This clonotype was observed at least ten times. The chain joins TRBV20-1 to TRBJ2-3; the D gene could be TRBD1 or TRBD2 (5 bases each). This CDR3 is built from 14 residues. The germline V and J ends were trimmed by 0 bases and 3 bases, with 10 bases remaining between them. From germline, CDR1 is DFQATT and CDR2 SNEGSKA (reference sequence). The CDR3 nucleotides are TGCAGTGCTAGAGATCTGGGGGATACAGATACGCAGTATTTT. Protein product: CSARDLGDTDTQYF.

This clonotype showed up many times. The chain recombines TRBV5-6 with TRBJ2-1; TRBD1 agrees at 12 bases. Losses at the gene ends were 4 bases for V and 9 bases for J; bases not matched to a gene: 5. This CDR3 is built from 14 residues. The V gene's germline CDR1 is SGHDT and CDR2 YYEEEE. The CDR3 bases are TGTGCCAGCAGCAGCCGGGACAGGGGGCTTGAGCAGTTCTTC. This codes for CASSSRDRGLEQFF.

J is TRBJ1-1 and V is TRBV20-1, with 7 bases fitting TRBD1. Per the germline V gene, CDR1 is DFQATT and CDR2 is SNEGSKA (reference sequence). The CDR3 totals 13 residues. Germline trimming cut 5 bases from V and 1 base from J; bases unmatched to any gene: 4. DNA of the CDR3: TGCAGTGCTCTGGGACAGCAGAACACTGAAGCTTTCTTT. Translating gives CSALGQQNTEAFF.

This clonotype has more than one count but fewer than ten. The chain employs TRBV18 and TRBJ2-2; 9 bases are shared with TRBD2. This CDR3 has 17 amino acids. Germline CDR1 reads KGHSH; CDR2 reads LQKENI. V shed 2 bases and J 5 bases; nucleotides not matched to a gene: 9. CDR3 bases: TGTGCCAGCTCACCAAGAGTCGCGAGCGGGGGGACCGGGGAGCTGTTTTTT. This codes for CASSPRVASGGTGELFF.

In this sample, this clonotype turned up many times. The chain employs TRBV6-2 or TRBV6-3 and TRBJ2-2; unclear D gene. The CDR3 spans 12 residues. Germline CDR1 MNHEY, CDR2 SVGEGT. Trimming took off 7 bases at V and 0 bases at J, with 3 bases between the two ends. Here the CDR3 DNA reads TGTGCCAGCACCACGAACACCGGGGAGCTGTTTTTT. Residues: CASTTNTGELFF.

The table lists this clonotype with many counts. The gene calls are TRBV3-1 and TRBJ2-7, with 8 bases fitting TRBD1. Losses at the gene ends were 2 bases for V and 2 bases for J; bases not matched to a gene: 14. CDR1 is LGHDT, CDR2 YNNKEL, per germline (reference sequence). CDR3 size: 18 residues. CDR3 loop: CASSQSAWDLTGAYEQYF. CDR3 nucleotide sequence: TGTGCCAGCAGCCAATCCGCGTGGGACTTGACAGGGGCCTACGAGCAGTACTTC.

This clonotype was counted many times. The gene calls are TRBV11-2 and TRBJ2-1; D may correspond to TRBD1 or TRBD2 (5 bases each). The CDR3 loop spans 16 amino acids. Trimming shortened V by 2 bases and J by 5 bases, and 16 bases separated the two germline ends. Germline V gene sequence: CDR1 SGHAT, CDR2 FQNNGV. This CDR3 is CASSLSRGRSHNEQFF. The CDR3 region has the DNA TGTGCCAGCAGCTTAAGCCGGGGCAGGTCCCACAATGAGCAGTTCTTC.

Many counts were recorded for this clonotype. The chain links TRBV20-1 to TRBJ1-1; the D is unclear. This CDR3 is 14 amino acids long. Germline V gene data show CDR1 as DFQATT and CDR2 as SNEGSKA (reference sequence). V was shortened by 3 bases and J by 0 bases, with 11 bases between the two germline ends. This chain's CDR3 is CSASLGGLNTEAFF. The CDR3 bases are TGCAGTGCTAGTCTCGGAGGCCTGAACACTGAAGCTTTCTTT.

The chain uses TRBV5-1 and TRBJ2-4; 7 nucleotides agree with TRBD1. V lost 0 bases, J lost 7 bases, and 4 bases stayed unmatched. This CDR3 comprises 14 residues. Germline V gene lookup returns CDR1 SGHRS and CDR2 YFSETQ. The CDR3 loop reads CASSLAGGWNIQYF. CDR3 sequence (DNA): TGCGCCAGCAGCTTGGCAGGGGGATGGAACATTCAGTACTTC.

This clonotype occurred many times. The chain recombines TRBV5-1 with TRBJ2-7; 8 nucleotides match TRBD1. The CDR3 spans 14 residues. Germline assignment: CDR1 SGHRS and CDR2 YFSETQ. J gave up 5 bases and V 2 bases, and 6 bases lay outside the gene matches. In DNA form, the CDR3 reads TGCGCCAGCAGCTTACGGACAGGGAGAGACGAGCAGTACTTC. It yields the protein CASSLRTGRDEQYF.

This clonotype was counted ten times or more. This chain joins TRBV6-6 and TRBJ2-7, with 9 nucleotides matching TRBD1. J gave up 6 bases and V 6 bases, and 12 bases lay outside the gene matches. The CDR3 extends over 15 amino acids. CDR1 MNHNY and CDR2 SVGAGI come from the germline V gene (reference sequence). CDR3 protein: CASSFQGQGLGEQYF. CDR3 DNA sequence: TGTGCCAGCAGCTTTCAAGGACAGGGGCTCGGCGAGCAGTACTTC.

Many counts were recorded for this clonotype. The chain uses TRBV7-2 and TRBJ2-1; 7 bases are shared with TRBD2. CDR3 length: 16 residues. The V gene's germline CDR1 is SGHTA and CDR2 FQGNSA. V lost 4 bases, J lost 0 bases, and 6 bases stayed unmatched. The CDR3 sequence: CASSSLLATSYNEQFF. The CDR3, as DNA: TGTGCCAGCAGCTCTCTACTAGCGACCTCCTACAATGAGCAGTTCTTC. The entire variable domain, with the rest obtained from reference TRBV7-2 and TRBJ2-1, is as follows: GAGVSQSPSNKVTEKGKDVELRCDPISGHTALYWYRQSLGQGLEFLIYFQGNSAPDKSGLPSDRFSAERTGGSVSTLTIQRTQQEDSAVYLCASSSLLATSYNEQFFGPGTRLTVL.

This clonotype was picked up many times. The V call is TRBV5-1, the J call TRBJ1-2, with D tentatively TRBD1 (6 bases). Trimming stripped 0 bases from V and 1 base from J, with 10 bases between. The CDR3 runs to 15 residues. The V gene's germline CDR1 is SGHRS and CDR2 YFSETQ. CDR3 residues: CASSLAAGVNYGYTF. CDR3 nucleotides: TGCGCCAGCAGCTTGGCTGCAGGGGTTAACTATGGCTACACCTTC. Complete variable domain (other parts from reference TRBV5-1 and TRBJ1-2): KAGVTQTPRYLIKTRGQQVTLSCSPISGHRSVSWYQQTPGQGLQFLFEYFSETQRNKGNFPGRFSGRQFSNSRSEMNVSTLELGDSALYLCASSLAAGVNYGYTFGSGTRLTVV.

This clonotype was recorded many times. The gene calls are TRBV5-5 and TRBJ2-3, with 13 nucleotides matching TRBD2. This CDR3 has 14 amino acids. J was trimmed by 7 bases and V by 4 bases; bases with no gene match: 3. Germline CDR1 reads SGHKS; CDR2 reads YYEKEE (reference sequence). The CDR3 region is CASSPLAGGYTQYF. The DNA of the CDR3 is TGTGCCAGCAGCCCACTAGCGGGGGGGTATACGCAGTATTTT.

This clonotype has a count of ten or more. This CDR3 reads CASSLIAPRVNEQFF. For the CDR3, the DNA is TGCGCCAGCAGCTTGATTGCCCCAAGGGTCAATGAGCAGTTCTTC. The chain employs TRBV5-1 and TRBJ2-1; D is undetermined. The CDR3 sequence is 15 residues long. Germline assignment: CDR1 SGHRS and CDR2 YFSETQ. V was shortened by 1 base and J by 6 bases, with 14 bases between the two germline ends.

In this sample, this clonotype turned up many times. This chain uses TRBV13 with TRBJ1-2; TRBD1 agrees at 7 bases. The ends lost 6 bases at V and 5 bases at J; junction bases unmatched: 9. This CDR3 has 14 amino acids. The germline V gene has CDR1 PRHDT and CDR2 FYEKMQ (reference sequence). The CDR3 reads CASSGAGGRYGYTF. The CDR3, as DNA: TGTGCCAGCAGTGGCGCAGGGGGGCGGTATGGCTACACCTTC.

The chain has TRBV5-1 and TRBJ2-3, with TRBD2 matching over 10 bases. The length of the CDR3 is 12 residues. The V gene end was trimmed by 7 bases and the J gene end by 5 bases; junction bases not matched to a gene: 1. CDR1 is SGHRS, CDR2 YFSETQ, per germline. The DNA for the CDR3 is TGCGCCAGCTGGACTAGCGGAGATACGCAGTATTTT. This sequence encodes CASWTSGDTQYF.

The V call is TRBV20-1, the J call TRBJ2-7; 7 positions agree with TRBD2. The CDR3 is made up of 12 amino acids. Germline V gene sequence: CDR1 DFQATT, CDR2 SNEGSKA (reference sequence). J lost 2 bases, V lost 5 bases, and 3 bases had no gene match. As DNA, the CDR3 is TGCAGTGCTGGGGACTATACCTACGAGCAGTACTTC. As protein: CSAGDYTYEQYF.

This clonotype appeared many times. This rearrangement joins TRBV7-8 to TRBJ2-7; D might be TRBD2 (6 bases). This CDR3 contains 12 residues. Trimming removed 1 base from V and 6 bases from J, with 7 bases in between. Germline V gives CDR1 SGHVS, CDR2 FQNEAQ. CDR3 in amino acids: CASSLGLGEQYF. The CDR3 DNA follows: TGTGCCAGCAGCTTAGGACTAGGCGAGCAGTACTTC.

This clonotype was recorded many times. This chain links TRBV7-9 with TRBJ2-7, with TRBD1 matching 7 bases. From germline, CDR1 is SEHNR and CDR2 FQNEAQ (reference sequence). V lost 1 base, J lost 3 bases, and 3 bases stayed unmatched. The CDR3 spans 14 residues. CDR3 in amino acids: CASSLDRGIYEQYF. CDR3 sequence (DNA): TGTGCCAGCAGCTTAGACAGGGGCATCTACGAGCAGTACTTC.

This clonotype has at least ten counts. CDR3: CASSLQLAGGEQFF. CDR3 in DNA: TGTGCCAGCAGTCTTCAACTAGCGGGGGGTGAGCAGTTCTTC. This chain joins TRBV12-3 or TRBV12-4 and TRBJ2-1; 12 bases are a match to TRBD2. Trimming cost V 5 bases and J 9 bases; bases outside gene matches: 5. The length of the CDR3 is 14 residues.

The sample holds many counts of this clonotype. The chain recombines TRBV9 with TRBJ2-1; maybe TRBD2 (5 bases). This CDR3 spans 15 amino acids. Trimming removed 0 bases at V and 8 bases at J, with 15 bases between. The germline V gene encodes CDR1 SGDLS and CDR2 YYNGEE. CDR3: CASSVGLAIRDEQFF. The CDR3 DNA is TGTGCCAGCAGCGTAGGGCTAGCTATCCGGGATGAGCAGTTCTTC.

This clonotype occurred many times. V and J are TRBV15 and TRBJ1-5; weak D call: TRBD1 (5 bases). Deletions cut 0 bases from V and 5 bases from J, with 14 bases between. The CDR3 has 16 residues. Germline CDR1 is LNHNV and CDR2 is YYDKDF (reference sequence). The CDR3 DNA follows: TGTGCCACCAGCAGAGATCGGGAGGGACCTTATCAGCCCCAGCATTTT. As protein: CATSRDREGPYQPQHF.

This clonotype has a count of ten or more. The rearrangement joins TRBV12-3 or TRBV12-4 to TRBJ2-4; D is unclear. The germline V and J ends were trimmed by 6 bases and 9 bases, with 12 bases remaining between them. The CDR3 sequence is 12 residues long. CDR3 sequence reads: CASSPDSGIQYF. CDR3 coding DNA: TGTGCCAGCAGCCCCGATAGTGGCATTCAGTACTTC.

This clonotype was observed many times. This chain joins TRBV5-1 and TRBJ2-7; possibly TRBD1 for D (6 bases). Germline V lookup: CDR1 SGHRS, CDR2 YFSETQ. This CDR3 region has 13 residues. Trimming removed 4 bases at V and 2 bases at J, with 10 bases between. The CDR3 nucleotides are TGCGCCAGCAGCCCCGGACAGACCTACGAGCAGTACTTC. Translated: CASSPGQTYEQYF.

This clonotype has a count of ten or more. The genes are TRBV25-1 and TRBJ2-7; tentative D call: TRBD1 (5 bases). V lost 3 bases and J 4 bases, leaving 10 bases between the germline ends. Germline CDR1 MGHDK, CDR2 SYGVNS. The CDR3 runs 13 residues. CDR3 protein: CASSDLRDYEQYF. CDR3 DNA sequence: TGTGCCAGCAGTGATCTCAGGGATTACGAGCAGTACTTC.